This TCR beta chain was sequenced for a study of blood T cell repertoires in COVID-19 (dated by TCRdb to 2019 to 2021). Background on the whole study: Samples from collaborators originated in the United States, Italy and Spain and spanned both the acute and convalescent phases of COVID-19. The prospective study material was composed of cDNA or gDNA derived from T cells, B-cell-depleted T cells, or PBMCs. Subjects who had been exposed to COVID-19, were actively infected with it, or had recovered from it provided the deeply sampled blood TCRbeta repertoires that made up the dataset. The repertoires were made available in a free public database intended to serve as a resource for research on the immune response to SARS-CoV-2. Samples were obtained from the ongoing ImmuneRACE study (first 160 participants) and from over a thousand subjects provided by 6 global collaborators. The sample metadata nearly always contained a de-identified subject ID, COVID-19 status, age in years and sex. Where HLA class I and class II types were available, the types were taken from metadata supplied by the sample provider, not from assay-based typing.

One collaborating source in Seattle enrolled patients during active infection and followed them longitudinally through the course of disease. Whole blood was collected in K2EDTA tubes by collaborating institutions according to the institutions' own protocols. Collaborator samples were shipped for TCRbeta analysis as frozen whole blood, isolated PBMCs, or DNA extracted from either sample type. Comments on this clone: Which antigen it targets is not known. Per-nucleotide qualities are absent, and no much larger clonotype sits a single base away.

General study outcomes and caveats: The quantity of clinical and demographic metadata differed by source and by participant and was supplied without curation.

At the junction V is shortened by 7 bases and J by 3 bases; bases outside the gene matches: 11. Based on the germline V gene (reference sequence), the CDR1 and CDR2 sequences are SEHNR and FQNEAQ. CDR3 length: 16 amino acids, cysteine to phenylalanine. Only the CDR3 region is kept as DNA, spanning 48 bases read in frame from base 1. TCRbeta CDR3 regions were amplified from genomic DNA using the immunoSEQ Assay, a bias-controlled multiplex PCR. Per the source publication's procedure: The number of nucleated cells in each sample was estimated from the amplification of reference gene primers within the assay. Sequence reads were collapsed and filtered to measure the absolute abundance of every unique TCRbeta CDR3 rearrangement. Productive Simpson clonality was computed per sample as the square root of Simpson's diversity index over productive rearrangements. The clones in this table, taken by TCRdb from immuneACCESS, are in-frame only. Not every clone is retained; where verified, under half of the shortfall comes from an unresolved V gene, and the cause of the rest is unknown. V, J and clone size derive from that table, while D and trimming were established from the DNA sequence. The sample data list just under 65,000 clones, and 78% of these were observed just once. The ten top clones hold 11% to 15% of the sample.

This chain is built from TRBV7-9 and TRBJ2-2; 7 bases in the middle match TRBD1. The TCR comes from a man between 60 and 70 years old with COVID-19, enrolled during active disease. Sequencing was performed on peripheral blood. The bases read TGTGCCAGCAAGCAGGGGGTGACGGCTGACACCGGGGAGCTGTTTTTT. It specifies CASKQGVTADTGELFF.